The 10 T cell receptor beta chains below were found in one sample sequenced in a study of CD8+CD57+ T cells in acquired aplastic anemia. Genomic DNA, the template, was used for profiling of the TCR beta VDJ and CDR3. From the reads, TCRdb called clonotypes with MiXCR, one entry per CDR3 protein. The profile shows roughly 190,000 distinct CDR3 sequences, less than 65% of them singletons. The sample consisted of sorted CD4+, CD8+, or CD8+CD57+ T cells (not recorded which) from PBMCs. The origin of the receptors is a human donor in good health, serving as a control.

The chain is built from TRBV12-3 or TRBV12-4 and TRBJ1-1, with D tentatively TRBD1 (5 bases). Trimming removed 1 base at V and 4 bases at J, with 10 bases between. This CDR3 has 14 residues. CDR3 amino acids: CASSLEGTATEAFF. Here the CDR3 DNA reads TGTGCCAGCAGTTTAGAAGGGACCGCCACTGAAGCTTTCTTT.

The chain couples TRBV7-8 to TRBJ2-3; maybe TRBD2 (6 bases). The germline CDR1 and CDR2 sequences are SGHVS and FQNEAQ. Between the trimmed V and J ends, which lost 2 bases and 8 bases, there was a span of 14 bases. The CDR3 sequence is 14 residues long. As DNA, the CDR3 is TGTGCCAGCAGCTTAAGGCGGGGTTTAGGTACGCAGTATTTT. This translates into CASSLRRGLGTQYF.

This clonotype showed up many times. Mismatch with germline at one junction end may stem from a read error. The J gene is TRBJ2-7, the V gene TRBV7-7, with D unclear. This CDR3 spans 15 amino acids. In germline, CDR1 is SSHAT, CDR2 FNYEAQ (reference sequence). In DNA, the CDR3 is TGTGCTAGCAGCTTAGGACCGAGCCCAGGAAACGAGCAGTACTTC. Translated: CASSLGPSPGNEQYF. The variable domain in full, with the rest retrieved from reference TRBV7-7 and TRBJ2-7, is GAGVSQSPRYKVTKRGQDVTLRCDPISSHATLYWYQQALGQGPEFLTYFNYEAQPDKSGLPSDRFSAERPEGSISTLTIQRTEQRDSAMYRCASSLGPSPGNEQYFGPGTRLTVT.

V gene TRBV2 combines with J gene TRBJ2-7; 7 nucleotides match TRBD1. CDR3 length equals 14 residues. V lost 8 bases to trimming and J lost 0 bases; unmatched junction nucleotides: 7. Germline CDR1 is SNHLY and CDR2 is FYNNEI. CDR3 DNA sequence: TGTGCCAGCGAAAGTACAGGGGTCTCCTACGAGCAGTACTTC. Translating it yields CASESTGVSYEQYF.

This clonotype was found many times. The chain is built from TRBV5-5 and TRBJ1-4; 10 bases map to TRBD1. V lost 1 base, J lost 5 bases, and 2 bases stayed unmatched. The CDR3 spans 15 residues. Looked up from germline, CDR1 is SGHKS and CDR2 is YYEKEE (reference sequence). The CDR3 protein is CASSLRGQGNEKLFF. The CDR3 nucleotides read TGTGCCAGCAGCTTGCGGGGACAGGGGAATGAAAAACTGTTTTTT.

This clonotype was observed many times. The chain is built from TRBV5-1 and TRBJ2-6; 12 bases map to TRBD1. The CDR3 loop spans 20 amino acids. Trimming cost V 0 bases and J 4 bases; bases outside gene matches: 11. Germline V gives CDR1 SGHRS, CDR2 YFSETQ. CDR3 region: CASSLAVLGQGASGANVLTF. CDR3 nucleotide sequence: TGCGCCAGCAGCTTGGCCGTATTGGGACAGGGGGCGTCAGGGGCCAACGTCCTGACTTTC. Supplemented by reference TRBV5-1 and TRBJ2-6, the full variable domain reads KAGVTQTPRYLIKTRGQQVTLSCSPISGHRSVSWYQQTPGQGLQFLFEYFSETQRNKGNFPGRFSGRQFSNSRSEMNVSTLELGDSALYLCASSLAVLGQGASGANVLTFGAGSRLTVL.

This clonotype appeared a few times. The V call is TRBV28, the J call TRBJ1-6, with a possible D match to TRBD1 (5 bases). Germline V gene sequence: CDR1 MDHEN, CDR2 SYDVKM. V was shortened by 6 bases and J by 10 bases, with 16 bases between the two germline ends. The CDR3 length is 14 residues. CDR3 sequence reads: CASRLQGEESPLHF. In DNA form, the CDR3 reads TGTGCCAGCAGGCTACAAGGGGAAGAATCACCCCTCCACTTT.

With regard to this clonotype: Compared with germline, one end of the junction differs, possibly owing to a read error. The chain combines TRBV15 with TRBJ2-3; perhaps D is TRBD1 or TRBD2 (5 bases each). CDR1 is LNHNV, CDR2 YYDKDF, per germline (reference sequence). The length of the CDR3 is 17 residues. This CDR3 is CATGRTPGPIPGDTQYF. In DNA, the CDR3 is TGTGCCACCGGCAGAACTCCGGGACCCATTCCGGGAGATACGCAGTATTTT.

This clonotype has ten or more counts. At one of its ends the junction is not consistent with the germline gene, which may arise from a read error. J is TRBJ2-7 and V is TRBV20-1, with D uncertain. Germline assignment: CDR1 DFQATT and CDR2 SNEGSKA (reference sequence). CDR3 length: 14 residues. The CDR3 coding sequence is TGCAGTGCTAGAGATTCCCGAGCCTCCATAGAGCAGTGCTTC. Translating gives CSARDSRASIEQCF.

This clonotype has ten or more counts. The J gene is TRBJ1-5, the V gene TRBV10-3, with 7 bases matching TRBD1. The CDR3 is 15 amino acids. Germline trimming cut 0 bases from V and 4 bases from J; bases unmatched to any gene: 3. CDR1 is ENHRY and CDR2 is SYGVKD in the germline V gene. The CDR3 is CAISESGGLNQPQHF. As DNA, the CDR3 is TGTGCCATCAGTGAGTCAGGGGGCCTGAATCAGCCCCAGCATTTT.